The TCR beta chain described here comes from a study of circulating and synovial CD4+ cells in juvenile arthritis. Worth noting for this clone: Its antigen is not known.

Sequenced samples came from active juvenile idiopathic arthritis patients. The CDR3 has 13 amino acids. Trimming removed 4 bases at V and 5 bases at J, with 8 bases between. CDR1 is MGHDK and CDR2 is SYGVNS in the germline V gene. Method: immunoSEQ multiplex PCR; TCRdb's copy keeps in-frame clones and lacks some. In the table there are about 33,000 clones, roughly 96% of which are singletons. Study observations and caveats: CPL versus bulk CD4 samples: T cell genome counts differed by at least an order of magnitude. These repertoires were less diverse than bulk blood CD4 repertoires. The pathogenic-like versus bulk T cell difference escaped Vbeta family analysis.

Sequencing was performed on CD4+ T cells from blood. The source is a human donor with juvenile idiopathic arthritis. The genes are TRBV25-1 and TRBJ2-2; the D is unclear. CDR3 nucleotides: TGTGCCAGCAGTGGGCCAGGAACCGGGGAGCTGTTTTTT. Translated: CASSGPGTGELFF.